The rows below give T cell receptor beta chains drawn from one sample of a study of blood T cell repertoires in COVID-19. The repertoire was sequenced with immunoSEQ multiplex PCR; TCRdb's copy has only in-frame clones and lacks some. The profile covers about 320,000 clones, with 89% appearing a single time and 5% to 7% taken by the ten largest. Material for sequencing was peripheral blood. These receptors were taken from a man younger than 30 who had recovered from COVID-19. Each CDR3 is given with its conserved first and last residue. D genes are given only for firm matches. The size entry is marked missing in some rows and otherwise reads once, few, many or a size class.

TRBD1 | TRBJ2-7 | TRBV4-3 | - | TGCGCCAGCAGCCAAGTACGGGACAGGGCCTACGAGCAGTACTTC | CASSQVRDRAYEQYF
TRBD1 | TRBJ2-5 | TRBV3-1/TRBV3-2 | - | TGTGCCTCCTCCCTGACAGGGGGGAAAGAGACCCAGTACTTC | CASSLTGGKETQYF
- | TRBJ2-1 | TRBV4-2 | once | TGTGCCAGCAGCCAAGATTCGGGCAATGAGCAGTTCTTC | CASSQDSGNEQFF
- | TRBJ2-1 | TRBV24-1 | - | TGTGCCACTGAGGCCCTCAATGAGCAGTTCTTC | CATEALNEQFF
- | TRBJ2-2 | TRBV27 | - | TGTGCCAGCAGCCTAGGACAGGGAGGGCGGGAGCTGTTTTTT | CASSLGQGGRELFF
- | TRBJ2-1 | TRBV7-9 | - | TGTGCCAGCAGCCCCGTTGGGGGCTCCCAGGATGAGCAGTTCTTC | CASSPVGGSQDEQFF
TRBD1 | TRBJ1-5 | TRBV9 | - | TGTGCCAGCAGCCCAACAGGGGCCCAGCCCCAGCATTTT | CASSPTGAQPQHF
TRBD2 | TRBJ2-2 | TRBV5-1 | - | TGCGCCAGCAGCGGGACTAGCGGGGGACCGAACACCGGGGAGCTGTTTTTT | CASSGTSGGPNTGELFF
- | TRBJ2-3 | TRBV27 | - | TGTGCCAGCAGTTTATCTCCTGGGAGGGATACGCAGTATTTT | CASSLSPGRDTQYF
TRBD2 | TRBJ2-5 | TRBV9 | - | TGTGCCAGCAGCGTAGGGGTTAGCGGGGGTGGTCAGTACTTC | CASSVGVSGGGQYF
TRBD1 | TRBJ2-7 | TRBV19 | - | TGTGCCAGTAGTATGGATAGGGACAGAGGGGACGAGCAGTACTTC | CASSMDRDRGDEQYF
TRBD2 | TRBJ2-4 | TRBV27 | - | TGTGCCAGCACTCCCGGGGGGTTTGGCAAAAACATTCAGTACTTC | CASTPGGFGKNIQYF
- | TRBJ1-6 | TRBV19 | few | TGTGCCAGTTCCGAGACAGAAGTCTCACCCCTCCACTTT | CASSETEVSPLHF
TRBD2 | TRBJ2-7 | TRBV12-5 | - | TGTGCTAGTGGTTTGACAACTAGGACTAGATACGAGCAGTACTTC | CASGLTTRTRYEQYF
- | TRBJ1-1 | TRBV7-2 | - | TGTGCCAGCAGCTTAGGAGTATACACTGAAGCTTTCTTT | CASSLGVYTEAFF
- | TRBJ2-1 | TRBV10-3 | - | TGTGCCATCAGTGGGGGCCCCTTCGTGGATGAGCAGTTCTTC | CAISGGPFVDEQFF
TRBD1 | TRBJ1-5 | TRBV3-1/TRBV3-2 | - | TGTGCCAGCAGCCAACAGGGGGCAGGCAATCAGCCCCAGCATTTT | CASSQQGAGNQPQHF
TRBD2 | TRBJ2-3 | TRBV10-3 | - | TGTGCCATCAGTGGGAAGGTGACTAGCGGAACTAGCACAGATACGCAGTATTTT | CAISGKVTSGTSTDTQYF
TRBD1 | TRBJ1-1 | TRBV30 | - | TGTGCCTGGAGTGAACAGGGGGAAGGAAACACTGAAGCTTTCTTT | CAWSEQGEGNTEAFF
- | TRBJ2-7 | TRBV29-1 | - | TGCAGCGTTGATGGGCCCCTGGAACTCTACGAGCAGTACTTC | CSVDGPLELYEQYF
TRBD2 | TRBJ2-2 | TRBV6-5 | - | TGTGCCAGCAGTTTACCGGGACTAGATCCCGGGGAGCTGTTTTTT | CASSLPGLDPGELFF
- | TRBJ1-2 | TRBV6-5 | - | TGTGCCAGCAGTTACTCGGCTTACTATGGCTACACCTTC | CASSYSAYYGYTF
- | TRBJ1-6 | TRBV18 | - | TGTGCCAGCTCATCTCGGACAGTGGATTCACCCCTCCACTTT | CASSSRTVDSPLHF
- | TRBJ1-2 | TRBV7-2 | - | TGTGCCAGCAGCTTAGAACAGGCCACCTATGGCTACACCTTC | CASSLEQATYGYTF
- | TRBJ1-1 | TRBV6-5 | - | TGTGCCAGCAGTTACAAGACGGGGAACACTGAAGCTTTCTTT | CASSYKTGNTEAFF
- | TRBJ1-2 | TRBV19 | - | TGTGCCAGTAAAGAACCAGGCTTTTATGGCTACACCTTC | CASKEPGFYGYTF
TRBD2 | TRBJ2-1 | TRBV11-2 | - | TGTGCCAGCAGCTTAGAATCGTCGGGACTAGCTGGCTACAATGAGCAGTTCTTC | CASSLESSGLAGYNEQFF
TRBD1 | TRBJ2-7 | TRBV27 | - | TGTGCCAGCAACTATCGGGGACAGCTAGGATCGAACTACGAGCAGTACTTC | CASNYRGQLGSNYEQYF
TRBD2 | TRBJ2-3 | TRBV27 | - | TGTGCCAGCAGTTTATGGATAGCGGGAGACGGAAGCACAGATACGCAGTATTTT | CASSLWIAGDGSTDTQYF
- | TRBJ2-3 | TRBV7-8 | - | TGTGCCAGCAGCCCTCAGGCAGATACGCAGTATTTT | CASSPQADTQYF
- | TRBJ2-2 | TRBV7-8 | - | TGTGCCAGCAGCTTAGACACCAACACCGGGGAGCTGTTTTTT | CASSLDTNTGELFF
- | TRBJ1-6 | TRBV6-6 | once | TGTGCCAGCAGCCCCTTAGGGGGGGCATCGGATTCACCCCTCCACTTT | CASSPLGGASDSPLHF
TRBD1 | TRBJ1-4 | TRBV5-1 | once | TGCGCCAGCAGTCAGGAGACAGGGGCAAAGGAAAAACTGTTTTTT | CASSQETGAKEKLFF
- | TRBJ2-4 | TRBV20-1 | - | TGCAGTGCTAGGGAGGCGGGGATTCAGTACTTC | CSAREAGIQYF
- | TRBJ2-1 | TRBV18 | - | TGTGCCAGCCAACTGTTATCCGGGATCAATGAGCAGTTCTTC | CASQLLSGINEQFF
- | TRBJ2-5 | TRBV12-3/TRBV12-4 | - | TGTGCCAGCAGTTTTGGACTCCAAGAGACCCAGTACTTC | CASSFGLQETQYF
TRBD2 | TRBJ2-1 | TRBV4-1 | - | TGCGCCAGCAGCCGCCTACTAGCGGCCTCCTACAATGAGCAGTTCTTC | CASSRLLAASYNEQFF
TRBD2 | TRBJ2-1 | TRBV7-9 | - | TGTGCCAGCAGCTTAGTTCGGCTAGCGGAGAACAATGAGCAGTTCTTC | CASSLVRLAENNEQFF
- | TRBJ2-2 | TRBV12-5 | once | TGTGCTAGTGGTTTGGGGCAGGGCGTCGGCACCGGGGAGCTGTTTTTT | CASGLGQGVGTGELFF
TRBD1 | TRBJ2-2 | TRBV5-4 | - | TGTGCCAGCAGCTTGATTTACGGGACAGGATCGAACACCGGGGAGCTGTTTTTT | CASSLIYGTGSNTGELFF
- | TRBJ1-2 | TRBV6-5 | few | TGTGCCAGCAGTTGGGACTTCCGGGACTATGGCTACACCTTC | CASSWDFRDYGYTF
- | TRBJ1-1 | TRBV6-6 | - | TGTGCCAGCAGTTACGTAGTGGGAGAAACTGAAGCTTTCTTT | CASSYVVGETEAFF
TRBD2 | TRBJ2-2 | TRBV29-1 | - | TGCAGCGTTTCGACTAGCAGTGATAGCACCGGGGAGCTGTTTTTT | CSVSTSSDSTGELFF
TRBD1 | TRBJ1-6 | TRBV6-5 | few | TGTGCCAGCAGTTACGGCACAGGGGTGGGATCACCCCTCCACTTT | CASSYGTGVGSPLHF
- | TRBJ1-1 | TRBV12-3/TRBV12-4 | - | TGTGCCAGCACCTCTCCGGGGAGCACTGAAGCTTTCTTT | CASTSPGSTEAFF
TRBD2 | TRBJ2-1 | TRBV18 | - | TGTGCCAGCTCACCCCCGGGACTAGCCTACAATGAGCAGTTCTTC | CASSPPGLAYNEQFF
- | TRBJ2-6 | TRBV21-1 | - | TGTGCCAGCAGCAAAGGGGAGCCCTCCGGGGCCAACGTCCTGACTTTC | CASSKGEPSGANVLTF
- | TRBJ2-7 | TRBV5-4 | - | TGTGCCAGCCCCGGAGAAGGCGAGCAGTACTTC | CASPGEGEQYF
TRBD1 | TRBJ1-2 | TRBV30 | - | TGTGCCTGGGCACAGGGGGCTGGCTATGGCTACACCTTC | CAWAQGAGYGYTF
TRBD1 | TRBJ1-2 | TRBV29-1 | - | TGCAGCGTCGGACAGGCGAACTATGGCTACACCTTC | CSVGQANYGYTF
TRBD1 | TRBJ1-2 | TRBV6-2/TRBV6-3 | few | TGTGCCAGCAGCCCCGTGTCCGGGACAGAGGGCTACACCTTC | CASSPVSGTEGYTF
- | TRBJ2-3 | TRBV24-1 | - | TGTGCCACCAGTGAATCAACCGGGAGCTTTGCTAATATCAGCACAGATACGCAGTATTTT | CATSESTGSFANISTDTQYF
- | TRBJ2-3 | TRBV7-2 | - | TGTGCCAGCAGCTTAGTCGGAGCGACAGATACGCAGTATTTT | CASSLVGATDTQYF
- | TRBJ1-6 | TRBV20-1 | - | TGCAGTGCTAGTTCGGGGGGTTCACCCCTCCACTTT | CSASSGGSPLHF
- | TRBJ2-7 | TRBV6-4 | once | TGTGCCAGCAGTGACTACCGGCATGGGGGGATCGTGGGCAAAACCTACGAGCAGTACTTC | CASSDYRHGGIVGKTYEQYF